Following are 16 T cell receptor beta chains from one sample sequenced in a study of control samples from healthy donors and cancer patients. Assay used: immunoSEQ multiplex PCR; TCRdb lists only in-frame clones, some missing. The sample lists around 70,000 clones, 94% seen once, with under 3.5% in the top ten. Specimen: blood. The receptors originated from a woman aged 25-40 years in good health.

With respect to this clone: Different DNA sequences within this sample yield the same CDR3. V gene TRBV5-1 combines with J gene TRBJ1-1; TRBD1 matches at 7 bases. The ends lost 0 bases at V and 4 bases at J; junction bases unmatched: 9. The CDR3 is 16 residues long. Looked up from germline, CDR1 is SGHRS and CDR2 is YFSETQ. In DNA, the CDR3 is TGCGCCAGCAGCTTGGGGCAGGGGGACGGGGGCACTGAAGCTTTCTTT. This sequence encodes CASSLGQGDGGTEAFF.

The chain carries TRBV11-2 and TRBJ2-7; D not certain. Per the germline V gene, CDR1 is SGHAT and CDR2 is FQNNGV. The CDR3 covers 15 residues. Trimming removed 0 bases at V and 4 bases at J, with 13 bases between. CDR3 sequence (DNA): TGTGCCAGCAGCTTAGAGTTCCACGGATCGTACGAGCAGTACTTC. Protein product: CASSLEFHGSYEQYF.

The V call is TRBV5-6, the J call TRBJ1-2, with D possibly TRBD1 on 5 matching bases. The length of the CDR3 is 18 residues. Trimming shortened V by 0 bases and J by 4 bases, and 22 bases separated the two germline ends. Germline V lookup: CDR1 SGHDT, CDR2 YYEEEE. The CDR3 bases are TGTGCCAGCAGCTTGGGTCTAGGGGCGAACTTGGTAGGCTATGGCTACACCTTC. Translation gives CASSLGLGANLVGYGYTF.

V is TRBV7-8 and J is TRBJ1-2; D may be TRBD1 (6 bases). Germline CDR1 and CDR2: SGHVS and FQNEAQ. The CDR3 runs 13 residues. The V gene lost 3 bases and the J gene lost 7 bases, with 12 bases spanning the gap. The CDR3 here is CASSFQQQGGYTF. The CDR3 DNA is TGTGCCAGCAGCTTCCAACAACAGGGTGGCTACACCTTC.

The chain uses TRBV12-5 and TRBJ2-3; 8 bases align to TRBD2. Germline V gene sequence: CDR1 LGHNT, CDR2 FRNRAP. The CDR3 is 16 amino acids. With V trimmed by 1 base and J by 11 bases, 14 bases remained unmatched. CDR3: CASGLATVQRGFRQYF. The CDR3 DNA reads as TGTGCTAGTGGTTTGGCCACCGTCCAGCGGGGGTTTAGGCAGTATTTT.

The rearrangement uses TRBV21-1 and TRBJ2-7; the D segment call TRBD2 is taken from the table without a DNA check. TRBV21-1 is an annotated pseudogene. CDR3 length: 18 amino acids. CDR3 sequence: CASSNPRLARGAAYEQYF. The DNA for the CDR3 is TGTGCCAGCAGCAACCCACGCTTAGCACGGGGGGCCGCCTACGAGCAGTACTTC.

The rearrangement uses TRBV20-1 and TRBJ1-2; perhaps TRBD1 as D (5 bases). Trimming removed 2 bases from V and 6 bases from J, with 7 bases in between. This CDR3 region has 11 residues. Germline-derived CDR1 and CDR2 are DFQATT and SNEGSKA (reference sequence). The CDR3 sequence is CSARQGNGYTF. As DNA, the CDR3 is TGCAGTGCTAGACAGGGAAATGGCTACACCTTC.

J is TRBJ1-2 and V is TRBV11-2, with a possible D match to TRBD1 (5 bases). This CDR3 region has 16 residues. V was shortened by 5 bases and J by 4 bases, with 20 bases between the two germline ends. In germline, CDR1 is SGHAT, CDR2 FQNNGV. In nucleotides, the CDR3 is TGTGCCAGCAGCCGTGACGGGGAGGAGGGACTCTATGGCTACACCTTC. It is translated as CASSRDGEEGLYGYTF.

CDR3 DNA: TGTGCCAGCTCATATGCAACTAATGAAAAACTGTTTTTT. Its translation is CASSYATNEKLFF. The chain links TRBV18 to TRBJ1-4; D unresolved. Deletions cut 5 bases from V and 0 bases from J, with 4 bases between. Per the germline V gene, CDR1 is KGHSH and CDR2 is LQKENI. This CDR3 comprises 13 residues.

CDR3 nucleotide sequence: TGTGCCAGTAGAGAAGCAGGTTTATCAGATACGCAGTATTTT. This codes for CASREAGLSDTQYF. The V and J genes are TRBV19 and TRBJ2-3; no clear D. CDR3 length equals 14 residues. Per the germline V gene, CDR1 is LNHDA and CDR2 is SQIVND (reference sequence). V dropped 6 bases and J dropped 4 bases, with 14 bases sitting between them.

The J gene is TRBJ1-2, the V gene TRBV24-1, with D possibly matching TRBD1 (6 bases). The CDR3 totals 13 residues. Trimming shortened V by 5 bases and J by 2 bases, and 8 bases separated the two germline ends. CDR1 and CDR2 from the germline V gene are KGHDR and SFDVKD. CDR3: CATSVGGNYGYTF. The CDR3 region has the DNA TGTGCCACCAGTGTAGGGGGGAACTATGGCTACACCTTC.

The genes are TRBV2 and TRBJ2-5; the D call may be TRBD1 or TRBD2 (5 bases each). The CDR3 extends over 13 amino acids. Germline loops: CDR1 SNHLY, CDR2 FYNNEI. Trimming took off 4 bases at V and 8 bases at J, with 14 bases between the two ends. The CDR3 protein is CASSGDGANTQYF. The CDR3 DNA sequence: TGTGCCAGCAGTGGAGACGGGGCCAACACCCAGTACTTC.

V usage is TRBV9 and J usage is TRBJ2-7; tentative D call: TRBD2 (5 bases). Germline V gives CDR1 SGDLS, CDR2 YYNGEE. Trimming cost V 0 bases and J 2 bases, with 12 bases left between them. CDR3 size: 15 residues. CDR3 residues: CASSVDGSITYEQYF. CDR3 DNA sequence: TGTGCCAGCAGCGTAGATGGGAGTATTACCTACGAGCAGTACTTC.

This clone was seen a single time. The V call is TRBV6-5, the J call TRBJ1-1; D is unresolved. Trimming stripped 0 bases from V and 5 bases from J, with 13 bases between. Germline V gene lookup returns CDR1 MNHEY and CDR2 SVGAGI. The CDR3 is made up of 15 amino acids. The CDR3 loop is CASSYSRTLETEAFF. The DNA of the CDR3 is TGTGCCAGCAGTTACTCGAGGACCTTGGAGACTGAAGCTTTCTTT.

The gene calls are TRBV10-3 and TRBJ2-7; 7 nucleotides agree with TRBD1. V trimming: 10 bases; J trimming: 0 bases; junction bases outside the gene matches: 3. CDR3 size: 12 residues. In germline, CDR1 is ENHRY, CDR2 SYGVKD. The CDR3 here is CATRDSSYEQYF. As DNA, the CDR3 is TGTGCCACCCGGGACAGCTCCTACGAGCAGTACTTC.

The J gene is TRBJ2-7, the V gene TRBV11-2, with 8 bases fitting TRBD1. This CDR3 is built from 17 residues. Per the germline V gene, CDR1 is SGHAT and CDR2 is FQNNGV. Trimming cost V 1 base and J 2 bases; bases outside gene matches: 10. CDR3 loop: CASSLAWDRSFAYEQYV. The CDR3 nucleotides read TGTGCCAGCAGCTTAGCCTGGGACAGGTCTTTCGCCTACGAGCAGTACGTC.